This TCR beta chain came from a study of T cells in Graves' hyperthyroidism and ophthalmopathy. RNA transcripts served as the template for amplifying TCR beta CDR3 regions. With the HTBI primer set, the TCR CDR3 went through a first round of RT-PCR. TCRdb analysed the multiplex PCR reads with MiXCR anew, one entry per CDR3 protein. The profile shows fewer than 550,000 distinct CDR3 sequences, around 16% of them singletons. This clonotype was recorded a few times. The V and J ends lost 0 bases and 4 bases respectively, with 6 bases between them. CDR3 length: 13 residues. Germline V gene lookup returns CDR1 MNHEY and CDR2 SVGAGI.

This chain connects TRBV6-5 to TRBJ1-2, with D unclear. This TCR came from a woman between 18 and 29 years old with Graves' hyperthyroidism. Sequencing used blood. This chain's CDR3 is CASSYSTAYGYTF. In DNA form, the CDR3 reads TGTGCCAGCAGTTACTCCACAGCCTATGGCTACACCTTC.